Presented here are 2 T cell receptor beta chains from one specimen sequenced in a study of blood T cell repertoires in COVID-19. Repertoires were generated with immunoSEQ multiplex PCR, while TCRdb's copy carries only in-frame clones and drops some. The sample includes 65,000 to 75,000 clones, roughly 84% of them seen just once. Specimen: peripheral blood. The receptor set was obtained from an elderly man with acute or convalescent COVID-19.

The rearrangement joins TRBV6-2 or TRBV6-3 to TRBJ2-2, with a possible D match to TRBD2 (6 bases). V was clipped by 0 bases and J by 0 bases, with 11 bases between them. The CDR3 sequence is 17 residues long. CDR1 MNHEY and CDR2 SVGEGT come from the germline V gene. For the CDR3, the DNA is TGTGCCAGCAGTTACTCGATAGGGACTGCGAACACCGGGGAGCTGTTTTTT. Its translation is CASSYSIGTANTGELFF.

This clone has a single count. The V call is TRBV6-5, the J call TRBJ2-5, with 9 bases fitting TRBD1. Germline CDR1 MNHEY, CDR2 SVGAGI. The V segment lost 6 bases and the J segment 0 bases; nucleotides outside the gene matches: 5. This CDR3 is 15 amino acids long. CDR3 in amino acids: CASSGQGNYQETQYF. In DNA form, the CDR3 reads TGTGCCAGCAGCGGACAGGGGAATTACCAAGAGACCCAGTACTTC.